The sequence of this T cell receptor beta chain was determined in a study of blood T cell repertoires in COVID-19. CDR1 and CDR2 from the germline V gene are LGHDT and YNNKEL (reference sequence). The V gene end was trimmed by 3 bases and the J gene end by 10 bases; junction bases not matched to a gene: 6. The CDR3 is made up of 13 amino acids. Libraries were prepared by immunoSEQ multiplex PCR; TCRdb keeps only in-frame clonotypes and omits some of them. Found here are over 130,000 clones, about three quarters of them singletons; the top ten hold roughly 17%. The sequence was obtained from a man in his fifties with acute or convalescent COVID-19. This chain connects TRBV3-1 (or the pseudogene TRBV3-2) to TRBJ1-3; TRBD1 aligns across 7 bases. Sequenced: peripheral blood. In DNA form, the CDR3 reads TGTGCCAGCAGCCAGACAGGGATGAGGACCATATATTTT. Protein sequence: CASSQTGMRTIYF.